This T cell receptor (beta chain) was retrieved from a study of blood T cell repertoires in COVID-19. Across the study: Sites in the United States, Italy and Spain provided acute and convalescent COVID-19 samples.

Original methodology: How many nucleated cells were present was estimated from reference gene primer amplification. Measured with immunoSEQ multiplex PCR; TCRdb has only the in-frame clones, and not every one. V, J and clone size derive from that table, while D and trimming were established from the DNA sequence. Seen here are about 56,000 clones, 89% observed once, and the top ten hold about a fifth. V lost 4 bases and J lost 1, with 6 bases in between. The CDR3 loop spans 12 amino acids. The germline V gene has CDR1 GTSNPN and CDR2 SVGIG (reference sequence). This chain joins TRBV30 and TRBJ2-3, with no clear D. The source material was peripheral blood. This receptor was taken from a human donor in a cohort sampled during active COVID-19. The CDR3 loop is CAWTTGTDTQYF. CDR3 DNA: TGTGCCTGGACGACTGGCACAGATACGCAGTATTTT.